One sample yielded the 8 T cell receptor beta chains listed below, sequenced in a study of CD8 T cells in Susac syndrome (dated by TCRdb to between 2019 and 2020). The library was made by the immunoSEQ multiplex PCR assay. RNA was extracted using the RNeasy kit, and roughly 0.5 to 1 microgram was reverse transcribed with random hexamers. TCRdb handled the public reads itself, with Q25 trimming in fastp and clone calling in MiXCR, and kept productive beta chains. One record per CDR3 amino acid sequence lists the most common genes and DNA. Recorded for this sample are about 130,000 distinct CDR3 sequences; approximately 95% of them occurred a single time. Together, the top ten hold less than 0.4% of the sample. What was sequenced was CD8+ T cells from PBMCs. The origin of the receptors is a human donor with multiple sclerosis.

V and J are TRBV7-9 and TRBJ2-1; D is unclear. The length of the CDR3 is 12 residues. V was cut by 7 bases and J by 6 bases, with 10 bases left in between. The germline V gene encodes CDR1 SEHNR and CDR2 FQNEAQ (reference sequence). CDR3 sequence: CASTRPPNEQFF. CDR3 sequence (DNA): TGTGCCAGCACCCGACCCCCCAATGAGCAGTTCTTC. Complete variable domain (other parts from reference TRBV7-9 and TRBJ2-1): DTGVSQNPRHKITKRGQNVTFRCDPISEHNRLYWYRQTLGQGPEFLTYFQNEAQLEKSRLLSDRFSAERPKGSFSTLEIQRTEQGDSAMYLCASTRPPNEQFFGPGTRLTVL.

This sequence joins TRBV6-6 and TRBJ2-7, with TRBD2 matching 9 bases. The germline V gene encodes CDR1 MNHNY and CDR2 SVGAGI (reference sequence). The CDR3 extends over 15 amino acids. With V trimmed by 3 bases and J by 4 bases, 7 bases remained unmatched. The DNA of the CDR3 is TGTGCCAGCAGTTATAGGACTAGCGCCGTGTACGAGCAGTACGTC. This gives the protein CASSYRTSAVYEQYV.

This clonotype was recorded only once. The CDR3 coding sequence is TGTGCTAGTGGTACCAATGGGGCAGCTAATCAGCCCCAGCATTTT. Protein sequence: CASGTNGAANQPQHF. V and J are TRBV12-5 and TRBJ1-5; TRBD1 might be the D (5 bases). The CDR3 runs 15 residues. V was pared by 5 bases and J by 4 bases, with 15 bases between. The germline V gene has CDR1 LGHNT and CDR2 FRNRAP.

The CDR3 loop reads CASGPTGPGANVLTF. The CDR3 DNA reads TGTGCCAGCGGCCCGACGGGACCTGGGGCCAACGTCCTGACTTTC. The rearrangement joins TRBV27 to TRBJ2-6; perhaps D is TRBD1 or TRBD2 (5 bases each). V lost 8 bases to trimming and J lost 2 bases, with 13 bases between them. The germline V gene has CDR1 MNHEY and CDR2 SMNVEV (reference sequence). The CDR3 has 15 amino acids.

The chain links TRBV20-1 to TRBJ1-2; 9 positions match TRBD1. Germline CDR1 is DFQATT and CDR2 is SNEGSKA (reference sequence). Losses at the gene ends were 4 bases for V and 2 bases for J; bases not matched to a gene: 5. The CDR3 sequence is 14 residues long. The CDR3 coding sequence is TGCAGTGCTAAGAACAGGGGGCCGAACTATGGCTACACCTTC. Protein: CSAKNRGPNYGYTF.

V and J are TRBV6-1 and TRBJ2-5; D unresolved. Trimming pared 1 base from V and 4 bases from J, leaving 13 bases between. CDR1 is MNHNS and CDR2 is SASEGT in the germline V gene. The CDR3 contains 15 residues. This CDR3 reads CASSEGVVLPETQYF. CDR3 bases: TGTGCCAGCAGTGAAGGGGTAGTCCTCCCAGAGACCCAGTACTTC.

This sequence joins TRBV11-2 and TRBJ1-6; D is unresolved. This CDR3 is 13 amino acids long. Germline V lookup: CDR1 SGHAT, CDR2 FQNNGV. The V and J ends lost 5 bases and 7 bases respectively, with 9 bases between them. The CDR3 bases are TGTGCCAGCAGCACCGGCCGAAATTCACCCCTCCACTTT. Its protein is CASSTGRNSPLHF.

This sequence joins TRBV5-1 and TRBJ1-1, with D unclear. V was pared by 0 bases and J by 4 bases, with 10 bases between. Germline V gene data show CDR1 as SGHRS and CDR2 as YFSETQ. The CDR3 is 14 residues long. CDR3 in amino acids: CASSLGESPTEAFF. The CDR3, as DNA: TGCGCCAGCAGCTTGGGAGAATCCCCCACTGAAGCTTTCTTT.